The T cell receptor (beta chain) under discussion was sequenced for a study of Graves' ophthalmopathy and Graves' hyperthyroidism. Ten or more counts support this clonotype. Its antigen remains unknown. Study results and caveats: Most thyroid clonotypes expanded beyond 0.001 frequency were also found in blood.

V was pared by 6 bases and J by 7 bases, with 6 bases of the junction left unmatched. CDR1 MNHEY and CDR2 SVGEGT come from the germline V gene. CDR3 length: 13 residues. Certain patients were not enrolled. These were patients with other autoimmune diseases, uncontrolled infections, pregnancy or lactation. The PBMCs originated from roughly 11 ml of fresh peripheral blood. The TCR beta CDR3 regions underwent amplification from RNA transcripts. The first-round RT-PCR employed HTBI primers together with the Qiagen OneStep RT-PCR kit. A multiplex PCR was then performed as the second round. TCRdb re-analysed the multiplex PCR reads in MiXCR, keeping a single row per CDR3 protein. The data hold approximately 460,000 distinct CDR3 sequences, with approximately 15% observed a single time.

Input material: blood. This chain connects TRBV6-2 or TRBV6-3 to TRBJ1-1; TRBD1 aligns across 9 bases. The receptor was isolated from a woman aged 30 to 39 with Graves' ophthalmopathy. The CDR3 loop is CASRRQGVREAFF. The CDR3 nucleotides are TGTGCCAGCAGGCGACAGGGGGTACGTGAAGCTTTCTTT.